This T cell receptor (beta chain) was sequenced during a study of a mutant IDH1 vaccine in newly diagnosed glioma. At the level of the study: Beginning 4-6 weeks after radiotherapy alone, or with temozolomide cycles, vaccination took place. Before enrollment, the patients had been treated with radiotherapy alone, temozolomide alone, or both together. Most of them had received both.

Time point defined: week 47, end of study. Topical imiquimod accompanied each vaccine dose, which consisted of 300 ug of mutant IDH1 20-mer peptide. Vaccination of patients was performed eight times, in weeks 1, 3, 5, 7, 11, 15, 19 and 23. Worth noting for this clone: Antigen specificity is unknown.

Profiling relied on immunoSEQ multiplex PCR, and the TCRdb table lists in-frame clones only, not all of them. The table includes about 94,000 clones, roughly 89% detected once. The germline V gene encodes CDR1 KGHSY and CDR2 FQNENV. The V segment lost 2 bases and the J segment 8 bases; nucleotides outside the gene matches: 8. This CDR3 spans 14 amino acids. The sequencing here drew on PBMCs, taken from a glioma patient whose treatment included an IDH1 peptide vaccine. The TCR originated in a woman aged 45-60 years with glioma. The chain combines TRBV16 with TRBJ1-2; TRBD1 aligns across 7 bases. CDR3: CASSQRGLIMGYTF. The CDR3 DNA sequence: TGTGCCAGCAGCCAAAGGGGGCTCATCATGGGCTACACCTTC.